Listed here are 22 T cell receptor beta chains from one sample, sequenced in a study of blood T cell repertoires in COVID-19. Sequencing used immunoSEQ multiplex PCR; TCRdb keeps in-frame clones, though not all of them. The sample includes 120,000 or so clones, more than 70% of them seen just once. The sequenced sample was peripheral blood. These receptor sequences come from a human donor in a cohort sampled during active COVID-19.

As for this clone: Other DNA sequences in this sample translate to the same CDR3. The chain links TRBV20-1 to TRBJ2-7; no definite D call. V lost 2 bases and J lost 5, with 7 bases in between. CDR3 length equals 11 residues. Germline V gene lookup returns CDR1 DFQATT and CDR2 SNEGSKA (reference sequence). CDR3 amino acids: CSARSGHEQYF. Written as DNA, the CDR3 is TGCAGTGCTAGAAGTGGGCACGAGCAGTACTTC.

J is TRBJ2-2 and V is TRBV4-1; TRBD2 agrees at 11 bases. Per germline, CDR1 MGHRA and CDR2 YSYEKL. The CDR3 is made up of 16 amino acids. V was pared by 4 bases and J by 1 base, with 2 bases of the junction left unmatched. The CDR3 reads CASSPTSGGNTGELFF. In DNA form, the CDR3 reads TGCGCCAGCAGCCCCACTAGCGGGGGGAACACCGGGGAGCTGTTTTTT.

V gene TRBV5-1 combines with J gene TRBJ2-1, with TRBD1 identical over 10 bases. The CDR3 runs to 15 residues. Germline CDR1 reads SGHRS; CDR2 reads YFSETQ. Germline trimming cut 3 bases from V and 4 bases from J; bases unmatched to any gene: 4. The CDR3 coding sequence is TGCGCCAGCAGCTCGGGACAGGGGAATTACAATGAGCAGTTCTTC. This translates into CASSSGQGNYNEQFF.

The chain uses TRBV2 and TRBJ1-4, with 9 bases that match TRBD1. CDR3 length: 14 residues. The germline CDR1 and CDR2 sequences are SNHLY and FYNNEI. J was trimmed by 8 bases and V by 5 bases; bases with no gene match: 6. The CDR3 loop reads CASSKQGADEKLFF. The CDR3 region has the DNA TGTGCCAGCAGTAAACAGGGGGCCGACGAAAAACTGTTTTTT. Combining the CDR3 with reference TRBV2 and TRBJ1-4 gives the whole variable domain EPEVTQTPSHQVTQMGQEVILRCVPISNHLYFYWYRQILGQKVEFLVSFYNNEISEKSEIFDDQFSVERPDGSNFTLKIRSTKLEDSAMYFCASSKQGADEKLFFGSGTQLSVL.

CDR3 protein: CASSSPRGYEQYF. The CDR3 bases are TGCGCCAGCAGCTCCCCTAGGGGGTACGAGCAGTACTTC. The rearrangement uses TRBV5-1 and TRBJ2-7; tentatively, D is TRBD1 (6 bases). CDR1 is SGHRS and CDR2 is YFSETQ in the germline V gene. Trimming left V 3 bases short and J 4 bases short, with 11 bases between. The CDR3 contains 13 residues.

The CDR3 sequence: CASRPPGLAGASTDTQYF. The CDR3 coding sequence is TGTGCCAGCAGGCCCCCGGGACTAGCGGGGGCGAGCACAGATACGCAGTATTTT. The J gene is TRBJ2-3, the V gene TRBV5-4; 14 nucleotides line up with TRBD2. The J segment lost 0 bases and the V segment lost 5 bases, leaving 8 bases of the junction unmatched. Germline V gives CDR1 SGHNT, CDR2 YYREEE (reference sequence). The CDR3 sequence is 18 residues long.

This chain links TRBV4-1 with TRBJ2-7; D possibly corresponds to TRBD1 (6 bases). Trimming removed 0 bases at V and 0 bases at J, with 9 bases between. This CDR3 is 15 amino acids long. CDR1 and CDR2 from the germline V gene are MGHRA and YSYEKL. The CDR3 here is CASSQDRTASYEQYF. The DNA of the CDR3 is TGCGCCAGCAGCCAAGATAGGACAGCCTCCTACGAGCAGTACTTC.

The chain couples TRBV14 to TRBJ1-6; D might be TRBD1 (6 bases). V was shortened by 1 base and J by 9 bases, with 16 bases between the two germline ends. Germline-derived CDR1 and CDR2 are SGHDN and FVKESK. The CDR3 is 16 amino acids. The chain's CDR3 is CASSQVSGDRVSPLHF. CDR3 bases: TGTGCCAGCAGCCAAGTGTCAGGGGATCGTGTTTCACCCCTCCACTTT.

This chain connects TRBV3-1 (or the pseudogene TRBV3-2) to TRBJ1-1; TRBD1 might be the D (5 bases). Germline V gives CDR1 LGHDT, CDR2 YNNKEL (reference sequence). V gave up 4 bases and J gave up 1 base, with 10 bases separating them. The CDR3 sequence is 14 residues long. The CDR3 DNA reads TGTGCCAGCAGCCTAGCCAGGGCGAACACTGAAGCTTTCTTT. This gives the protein CASSLARANTEAFF.

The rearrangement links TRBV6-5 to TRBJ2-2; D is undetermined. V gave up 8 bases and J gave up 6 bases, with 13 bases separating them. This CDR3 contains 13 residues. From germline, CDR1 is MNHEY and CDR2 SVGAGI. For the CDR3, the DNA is TGTGCCAGCGGCAGTCCTCCCCCCGGGGAGCTGTTTTTT. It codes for CASGSPPPGELFF.

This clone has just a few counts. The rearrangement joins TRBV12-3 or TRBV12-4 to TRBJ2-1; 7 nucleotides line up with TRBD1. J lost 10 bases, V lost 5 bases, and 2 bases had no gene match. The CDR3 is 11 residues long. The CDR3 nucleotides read TGTGCCAGCAGTGGGGGACAGGAGCAGTTCTTC. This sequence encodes CASSGGQEQFF.

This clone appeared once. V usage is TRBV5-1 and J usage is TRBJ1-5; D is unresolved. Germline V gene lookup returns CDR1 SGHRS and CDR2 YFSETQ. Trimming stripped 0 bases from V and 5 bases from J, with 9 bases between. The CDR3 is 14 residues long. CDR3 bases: TGCGCCAGCAGCTTGGGGAGGGATGATCAGCCCCAGCATTTT. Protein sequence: CASSLGRDDQPQHF.

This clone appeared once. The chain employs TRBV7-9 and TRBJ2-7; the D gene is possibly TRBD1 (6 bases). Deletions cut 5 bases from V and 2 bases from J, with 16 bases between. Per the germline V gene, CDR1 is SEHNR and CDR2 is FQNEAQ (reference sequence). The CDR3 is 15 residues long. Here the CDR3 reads CASSPQGYSPYEQYF. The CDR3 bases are TGTGCCAGCAGCCCCCAGGGGTATAGTCCCTACGAGCAGTACTTC.

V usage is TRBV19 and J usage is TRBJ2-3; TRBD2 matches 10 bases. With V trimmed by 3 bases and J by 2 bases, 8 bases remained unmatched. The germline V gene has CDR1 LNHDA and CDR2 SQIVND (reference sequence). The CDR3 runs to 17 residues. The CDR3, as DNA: TGTGCCAGTAGTATGCCCAGCGGGAGGGCACACACAGATACGCAGTATTTT. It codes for CASSMPSGRAHTDTQYF.

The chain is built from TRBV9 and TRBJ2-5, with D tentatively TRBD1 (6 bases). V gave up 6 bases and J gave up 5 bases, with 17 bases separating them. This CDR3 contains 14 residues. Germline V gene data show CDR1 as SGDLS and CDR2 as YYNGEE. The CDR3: CASNPGTQGETQYF. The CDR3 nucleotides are TGTGCCAGCAACCCCGGGACCCAGGGGGAGACCCAGTACTTC.

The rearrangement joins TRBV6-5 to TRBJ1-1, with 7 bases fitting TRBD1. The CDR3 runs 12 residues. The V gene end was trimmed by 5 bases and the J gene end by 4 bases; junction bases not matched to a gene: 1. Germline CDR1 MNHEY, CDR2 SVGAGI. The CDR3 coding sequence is TGTGCCAGCAGTCCAGGGGGCACTGAAGCTTTCTTT. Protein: CASSPGGTEAFF.

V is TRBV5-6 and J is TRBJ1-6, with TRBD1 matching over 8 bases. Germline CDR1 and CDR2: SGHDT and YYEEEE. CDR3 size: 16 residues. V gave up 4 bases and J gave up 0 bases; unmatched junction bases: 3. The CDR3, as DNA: TGTGCCAGCAGCCGGGACAGGAGCTCCTATAATTCACCCCTCCACTTT. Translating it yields CASSRDRSSYNSPLHF.

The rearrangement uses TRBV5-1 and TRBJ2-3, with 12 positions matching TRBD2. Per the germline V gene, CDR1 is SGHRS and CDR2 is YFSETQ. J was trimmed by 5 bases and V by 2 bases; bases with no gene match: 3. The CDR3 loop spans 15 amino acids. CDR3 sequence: CASSFLGLAGDTQYF. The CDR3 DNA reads TGCGCCAGCAGCTTCCTGGGACTAGCGGGAGATACGCAGTATTTT.

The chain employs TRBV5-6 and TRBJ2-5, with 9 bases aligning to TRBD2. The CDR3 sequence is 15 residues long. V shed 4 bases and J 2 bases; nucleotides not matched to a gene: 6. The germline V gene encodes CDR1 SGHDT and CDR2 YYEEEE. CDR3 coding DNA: TGTGCCAGCAGCGGCCGACTAGCGGTGCAAGAGACCCAGTACTTC. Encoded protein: CASSGRLAVQETQYF.

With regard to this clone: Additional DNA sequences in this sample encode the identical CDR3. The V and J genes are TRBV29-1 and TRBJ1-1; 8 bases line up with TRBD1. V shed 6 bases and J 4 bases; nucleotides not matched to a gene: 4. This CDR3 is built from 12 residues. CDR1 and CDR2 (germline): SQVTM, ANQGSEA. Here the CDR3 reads CSVVTGGTEAFF. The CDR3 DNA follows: TGCAGCGTGGTCACAGGGGGCACTGAAGCTTTCTTT. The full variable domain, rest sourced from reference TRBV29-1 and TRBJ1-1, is SAVISQKPSRDICQRGTSLTIQCQVDSQVTMMFWYRQQPGQSLTLIATANQGSEATYESGFVIDKFPISRPNLTFSTLTVSNMSPEDSSIYLCSVVTGGTEAFFGQGTRLTVV.

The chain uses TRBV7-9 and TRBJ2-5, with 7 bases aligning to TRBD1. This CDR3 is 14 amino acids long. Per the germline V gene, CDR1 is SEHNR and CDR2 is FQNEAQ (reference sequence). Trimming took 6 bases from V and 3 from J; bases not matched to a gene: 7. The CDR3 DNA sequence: TGTGCCAGCAGGCCTGGGACAGCTAAAGAGACCCAGTACTTC. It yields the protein CASRPGTAKETQYF. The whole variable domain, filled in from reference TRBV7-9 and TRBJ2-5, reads DTGVSQNPRHKITKRGQNVTFRCDPISEHNRLYWYRQTLGQGPEFLTYFQNEAQLEKSRLLSDRFSAERPKGSFSTLEIQRTEQGDSAMYLCASRPGTAKETQYFGPGTRLLVL.

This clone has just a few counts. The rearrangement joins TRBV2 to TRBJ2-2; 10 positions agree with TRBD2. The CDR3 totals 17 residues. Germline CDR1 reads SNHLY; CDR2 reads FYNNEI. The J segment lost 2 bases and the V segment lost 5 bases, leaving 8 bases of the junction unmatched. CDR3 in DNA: TGTGCCAGCAGTTACCAACCTAGCGGGGGAAACACCGGGGAGCTGTTTTTT. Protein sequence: CASSYQPSGGNTGELFF.